The rows below give T cell receptor beta chains drawn from one sample of a study of blood T cell repertoires in COVID-19. Sequencing used immunoSEQ multiplex PCR; TCRdb keeps in-frame clones, though not all of them. The repertoire holds about 140,000 clones, with around four fifths as singletons. The specimen was peripheral blood. Source of these receptors: a human donor in a cohort sampled during active COVID-19. CDR3s include the opening cysteine and the closing phenylalanine or tryptophan. The order of the fields is V gene, J gene, clone size, D gene, CDR3 protein, CDR3 DNA. D genes are given only for firm matches. Clone size is stated in some rows and not others, as once, few, many or a class when expanded.

TRBV7-2	TRBJ2-2	NA	TRBD2	CASSPGLAGTGTGELFF	TGTGCCAGCAGCCCGGGACTAGCGGGAACGGGCACCGGGGAGCTGTTTTTT
TRBV3-1/TRBV3-2	TRBJ2-7	NA	TRBD1	CASSQGTGGPYEQYF	TGTGCCAGCAGCCAGGGGACAGGGGGCCCCTACGAGCAGTACTTC
TRBV19	TRBJ2-5	NA	NA	CASSRGDRSQETQYF	TGTGCCAGTAGCCGGGGGGACAGGAGTCAAGAGACCCAGTACTTC
TRBV2	TRBJ2-5	NA	NA	CASSEIRQETQYF	TGTGCCAGCAGTGAAATTCGGCAAGAGACCCAGTACTTC
TRBV11-2	TRBJ2-3	NA	NA	CASSLDLVTDTQYF	TGTGCCAGCAGCTTAGATCTAGTCACAGATACGCAGTATTTT
TRBV2	TRBJ1-2	NA	TRBD1	CASTRQGSANYGYTF	TGTGCCAGCACACGACAGGGTTCAGCTAACTATGGCTACACCTTC
TRBV4-1	TRBJ1-2	NA	TRBD1	CASSQDPPPQGAIYGYTF	TGCGCCAGCAGCCAAGATCCCCCCCCGCAGGGGGCGATCTATGGCTACACCTTC
TRBV11-3	TRBJ2-3	NA	NA	CASSLGREDTQYF	TGTGCCAGCAGCCTCGGACGGGAAGATACGCAGTATTTT
TRBV18	TRBJ2-7	NA	TRBD2	CASSPTLAGGGYEQYF	TGTGCCAGCTCACCGACTCTAGCGGGAGGGGGGTACGAGCAGTACTTC
TRBV18	TRBJ2-5	few	TRBD1	CASSQDRQGQETQYF	TGTGCCAGCTCTCAGGATCGACAGGGCCAAGAGACCCAGTACTTC
TRBV10-3	TRBJ1-1	NA	TRBD1	CAISELGQGREACRF	TGTGCCATCAGTGAGTTAGGACAGGGGCGTGAAGCTTGCCGATTT
TRBV4-1	TRBJ1-3	NA	NA	CASSQYFAGGPGNTIYF	TGCGCCAGCAGCCAATATTTTGCAGGAGGGCCTGGAAACACCATATATTTT
TRBV18	TRBJ2-3	NA	TRBD2	CASGLAGGQTSDTQYF	TGTGCCAGCGGACTAGCGGGAGGGCAGACGTCAGATACGCAGTATTTT
TRBV7-8	TRBJ1-3	NA	NA	CASSSDRGNTIYF	TGTGCCAGCAGCTCCGACAGGGGAAACACCATATATTTT
TRBV21-1	TRBJ1-5	NA	NA	CASSSSGGDWDQPQHF	TGTGCCAGCAGTTCCTCGGGGGGAGATTGGGATCAGCCCCAGCATTTT
TRBV4-3	TRBJ2-6	NA	TRBD2	CASSQGLAGASGANVLTF	TGCGCCAGCAGCCAAGGACTAGCGGGAGCCTCTGGGGCCAACGTCCTGACTTTC
TRBV19	TRBJ2-7	NA	TRBD1	CASSLTGTGGYEQYF	TGTGCCAGTAGCCTTACCGGGACAGGCGGTTACGAGCAGTACTTC
TRBV5-1	TRBJ1-3	NA	NA	CASTRGTGNTIYF	TGCGCCAGCACAAGGGGAACTGGAAACACCATATATTTT
TRBV5-1	TRBJ2-1	few	TRBD2	CASSLDRGLAGPNEQFF	TGCGCCAGCAGCTTGGACAGGGGACTAGCGGGGCCAAATGAGCAGTTCTTC
TRBV5-6	TRBJ2-7	once	NA	CASSFPYEQYF	TGTGCCAGCAGCTTCCCATACGAGCAGTACTTC
TRBV7-3	TRBJ2-2	once	TRBD2	CASSLLRLAGQAGELFF	TGTGCCAGCAGCCTCCTCCGACTAGCGGGACAGGCCGGGGAGCTGTTTTTT
TRBV29-1	TRBJ1-2	NA	TRBD1	CSVKTDRDHGYTF	TGCAGCGTTAAAACCGACAGGGACCATGGCTACACCTTC
TRBV30	TRBJ2-3	NA	NA	CASTRLTDTQYF	TGTGCCTCCACAAGACTAACAGATACGCAGTATTTT
TRBV3-1/TRBV3-2	TRBJ2-1	NA	NA	CASSPPRAGSSYNEQFF	TGTGCCAGCAGCCCCCCACGTGCGGGGAGCTCCTACAATGAGCAGTTCTTC
TRBV6-6	TRBJ2-7	NA	TRBD2	CASSLQLAAPYEQYF	TGTGCCAGCAGTTTACAACTAGCGGCCCCCTACGAGCAGTACTTC
TRBV9	TRBJ1-1	NA	TRBD1	CASSVGGTGKAFF	TGTGCCAGCAGCGTAGGTGGGACAGGTAAAGCTTTCTTT
TRBV5-1	TRBJ2-1	NA	NA	CASSLDRAGIDEQFF	TGCGCCAGCAGCTTGGACAGGGCCGGGATAGATGAGCAGTTCTTC
TRBV11-3	TRBJ2-7	NA	NA	CASSPDSRIGNEQYF	TGTGCCAGCAGCCCTGACAGCCGAATCGGTAACGAGCAGTACTTC
TRBV28	TRBJ2-7	NA	NA	CATSERPTYEQYF	TGTGCCACCTCGGAGCGCCCAACCTACGAGCAGTACTTC
TRBV29-1	TRBJ2-1	NA	NA	CSAQRNNEQFF	TGCAGCGCTCAGCGCAACAATGAGCAGTTCTTC
TRBV27	TRBJ2-3	NA	NA	CASSSLGGLTDTQYF	TGTGCCAGCAGTTCCCTCGGGGGTCTAACAGATACGCAGTATTTT
TRBV5-6	TRBJ2-7	NA	NA	CASSLGTTNEQYF	TGTGCCAGCAGCTTGGGGACTACTAACGAGCAGTACTTC
TRBV28	TRBJ2-1	NA	TRBD2	CASNPGGSSYNEQFF	TGTGCCAGCAACCCGGGGGGGAGCTCCTACAATGAGCAGTTCTTC
TRBV19	TRBJ1-1	NA	TRBD1	CASRYRDRENTEAFF	TGTGCCAGTAGATACCGGGACAGGGAGAACACTGAAGCTTTCTTT
TRBV20-1	TRBJ2-1	NA	NA	CSASPVRGYNEQFF	TGCAGTGCTAGTCCAGTTAGGGGGTACAATGAGCAGTTCTTC
TRBV6-6	TRBJ1-2	NA	TRBD1	CASSYDRGHGYTF	TGTGCCAGCAGTTACGACAGGGGGCATGGCTACACCTTC
TRBV3-1/TRBV3-2	TRBJ2-7	NA	NA	CASSQRQGIYEQYF	TGTGCCAGCAGCCAAAGGCAGGGAATTTACGAGCAGTACTTC
TRBV20-1	TRBJ2-1	NA	TRBD2	CSASPWTSGSNNEQFF	TGCAGTGCTAGTCCCTGGACTAGCGGGAGTAACAATGAGCAGTTCTTC
TRBV18	TRBJ2-1	few	NA	CASSPHGGSENEQFF	TGTGCCAGCTCACCCCACGGGGGTTCTGAGAATGAGCAGTTCTTC
TRBV3-1/TRBV3-2	TRBJ2-3	NA	TRBD2	CASRTLAGGGDTQYF	TGTGCCAGCAGAACACTAGCGGGAGGTGGGGATACGCAGTATTTT
TRBV19	TRBJ2-7	NA	TRBD2	CASSPWGGEIYEQYF	TGTGCCAGTAGTCCTTGGGGAGGGGAGATATACGAGCAGTACTTC
TRBV4-2	TRBJ1-6	NA	NA	CASSQKSVSPLHF	TGTGCCAGCAGCCAAAAATCGGTCTCACCCCTCCACTTT
TRBV15	TRBJ2-2	NA	NA	CATSRNPGTGELFF	TGTGCCACCAGCAGAAACCCAGGGACCGGGGAGCTGTTTTTT
TRBV19	TRBJ2-7	NA	NA	CASSMRDKPYEQYF	TGTGCCAGTAGTATGAGGGACAAACCCTACGAGCAGTACTTC
TRBV5-1	TRBJ1-6	NA	NA	CASSLESELLNSPLHF	TGCGCCAGCAGCTTGGAGAGTGAATTGTTAAATTCACCCCTCCACTTT
TRBV24-1	TRBJ1-1	NA	NA	CATSGKGGGTEAFF	TGTGCCACCAGTGGAAAGGGAGGGGGGACTGAAGCTTTCTTT
TRBV9	TRBJ2-1	NA	TRBD2	CASSVGFAGGFYNEQFF	TGTGCCAGCAGCGTAGGATTCGCGGGAGGTTTCTACAATGAGCAGTTCTTC
TRBV14	TRBJ1-2	NA	NA	CASSPAGFGYTF	TGTGCCAGCAGCCCCGCGGGATTTGGCTACACCTTC
TRBV15	TRBJ1-5	NA	NA	CATSRDGGGTQPQHF	TGTGCCACCAGCAGAGATGGGGGGGGGACTCAGCCCCAGCATTTT
TRBV19	TRBJ2-2	once	TRBD2	CASRHRDYPNTGELFF	TGTGCCAGTCGCCACCGGGACTACCCTAACACCGGGGAGCTGTTTTTT
TRBV20-1	TRBJ1-2	NA	NA	CSAVKSYGYTF	TGCAGTGCTGTGAAGAGCTATGGCTACACCTTC
TRBV12-3/TRBV12-4	TRBJ1-2	NA	NA	CASSFWADGYTF	TGTGCCAGCAGTTTTTGGGCAGACGGCTACACCTTC
TRBV19	TRBJ2-3	few	NA	CASGVRGLGDTQYF	TGTGCCAGTGGTGTACGGGGGTTGGGAGATACGCAGTATTTT
TRBV7-2	TRBJ2-5	NA	TRBD2	CASSPSAGEVETQYF	TGTGCCAGCAGCCCTTCAGCGGGAGAGGTGGAGACCCAGTACTTC
TRBV18	TRBJ2-7	NA	NA	CASSPTQDYEQYF	TGTGCCAGCTCACCAACACAGGACTACGAGCAGTACTTC
TRBV19	TRBJ2-7	once	TRBD1	CASRGTGFYEQYF	TGTGCCAGTAGGGGGACAGGGTTTTACGAGCAGTACTTC
TRBV9	TRBJ1-1	NA	NA	CASSFNMNTEAFF	TGTGCCAGCAGCTTTAACATGAACACTGAAGCTTTCTTT
TRBV5-1	TRBJ2-7	NA	NA	CASSLAGTRSYEQYF	TGCGCCAGCAGCTTGGCCGGGACAAGAAGCTACGAGCAGTACTTC
TRBV21-1	TRBJ1-2	NA	NA	CASSNTGDRVLSTF	TGTGCCAGCAGCAATACCGGGGACAGGGTTTTGAGCACCTTC
TRBV7-3	TRBJ2-2	NA	TRBD1	CASSLTGTVNTGELFF	TGTGCCAGCAGCTTAACTGGGACAGTGAACACCGGGGAGCTGTTTTTT